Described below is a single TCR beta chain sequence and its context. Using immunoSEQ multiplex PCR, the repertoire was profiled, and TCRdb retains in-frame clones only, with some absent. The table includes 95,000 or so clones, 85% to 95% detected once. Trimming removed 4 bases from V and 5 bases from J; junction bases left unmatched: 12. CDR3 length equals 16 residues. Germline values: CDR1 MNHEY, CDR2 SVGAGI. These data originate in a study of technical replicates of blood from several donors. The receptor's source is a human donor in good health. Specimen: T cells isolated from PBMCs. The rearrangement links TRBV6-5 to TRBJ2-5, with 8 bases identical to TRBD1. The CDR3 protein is CASSFVLDRGEETQYF. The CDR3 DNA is TGTGCCAGCAGTTTTGTACTCGACAGGGGAGAGGAGACCCAGTACTTC.